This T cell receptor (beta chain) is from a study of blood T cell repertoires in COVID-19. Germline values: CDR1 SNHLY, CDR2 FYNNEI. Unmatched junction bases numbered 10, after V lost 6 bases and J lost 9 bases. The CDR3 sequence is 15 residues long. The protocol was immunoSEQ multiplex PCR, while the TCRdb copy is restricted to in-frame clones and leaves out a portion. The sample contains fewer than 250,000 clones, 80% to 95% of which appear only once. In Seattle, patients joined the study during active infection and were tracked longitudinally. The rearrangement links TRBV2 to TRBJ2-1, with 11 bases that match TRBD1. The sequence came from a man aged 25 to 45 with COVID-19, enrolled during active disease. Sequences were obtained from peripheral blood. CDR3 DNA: TGTGCCAGCAGCCAGAGCTGGACAGGGGGCGGTGAGCAGTTCTTC. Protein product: CASSQSWTGGGEQFF.